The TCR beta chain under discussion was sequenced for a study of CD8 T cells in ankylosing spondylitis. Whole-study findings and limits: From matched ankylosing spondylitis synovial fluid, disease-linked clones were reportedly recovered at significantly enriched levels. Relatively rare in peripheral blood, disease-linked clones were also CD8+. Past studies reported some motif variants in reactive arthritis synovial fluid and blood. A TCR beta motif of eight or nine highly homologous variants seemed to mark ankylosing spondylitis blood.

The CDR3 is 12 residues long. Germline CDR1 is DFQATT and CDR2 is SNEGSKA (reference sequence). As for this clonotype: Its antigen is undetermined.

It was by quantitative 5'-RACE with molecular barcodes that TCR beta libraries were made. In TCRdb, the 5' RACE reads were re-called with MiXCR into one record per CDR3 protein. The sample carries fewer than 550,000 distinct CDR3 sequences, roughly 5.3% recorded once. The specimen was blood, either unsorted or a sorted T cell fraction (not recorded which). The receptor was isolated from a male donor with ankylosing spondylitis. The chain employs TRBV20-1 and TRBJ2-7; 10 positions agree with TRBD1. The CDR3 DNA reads TGCGCTCCGGGACAGGGGTCCTACGAGCAGTACTTC. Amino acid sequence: CAPGQGSYEQYF.